This T cell receptor beta chain appears in the sequencing data of a study of shared clonotypes between healthy human individuals. Turning to the study itself: Donor ages ranged 18 to 49 years: a couple of women, a few men.

To note about this clone: Antigen unknown.

Study results and caveats: The authors sampled blood alone, and tissue repertoires likely differ. The study drew on few donors, limiting represented genetic and exposure-history diversity.

Genomic DNA of each subset was evenly split across several immunoSEQ plates. Produced via immunoSEQ multiplex PCR; TCRdb's table is partial and in-frame only. The sample contains over 1.5 million clones, 95% to 99% of which appear only once. The clonotype comes from a man aged 30-40 years in good health. Sequenced sample: naive CD4+ T cells sorted from blood. Regarding subset: CD45RA+ positively selected.

In DNA, the CDR3 is TGTGCCAGCAGTCCCACGGGACAGCTCCTTGAAAAACTGTTTTTT. This sequence encodes CASSPTGQLLEKLFF. This chain connects TRBV27 to TRBJ1-4, with 7 bases matching TRBD1. The CDR3 has 15 amino acids. V trimming: 5 bases; J trimming: 7 bases; junction bases outside the gene matches: 10. CDR1 and CDR2 (germline): MNHEY, SMNVEV (reference sequence).